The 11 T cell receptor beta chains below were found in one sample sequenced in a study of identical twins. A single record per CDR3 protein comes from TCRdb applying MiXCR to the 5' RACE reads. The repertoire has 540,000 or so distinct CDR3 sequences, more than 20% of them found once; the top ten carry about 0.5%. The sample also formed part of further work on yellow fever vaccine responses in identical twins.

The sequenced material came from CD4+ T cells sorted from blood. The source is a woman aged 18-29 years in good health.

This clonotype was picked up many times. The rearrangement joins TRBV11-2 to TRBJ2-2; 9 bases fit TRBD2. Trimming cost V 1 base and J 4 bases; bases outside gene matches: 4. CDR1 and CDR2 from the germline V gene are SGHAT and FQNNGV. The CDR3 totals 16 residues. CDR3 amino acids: CASSLAAGGITGELFF. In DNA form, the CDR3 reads TGTGCCAGCAGCTTAGCCGCGGGGGGGATCACCGGGGAGCTGTTTTTT.

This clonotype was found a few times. This chain's CDR3 is CASSNTGPRYEQYF. In nucleotides, the CDR3 is TGTGCCAGCAGCAACACAGGACCTCGGTACGAGCAGTACTTC. This chain uses TRBV6-1 with TRBJ2-7; TRBD1 is a possible D gene (5 bases). Trimming shortened V by 6 bases and J by 4 bases, and 16 bases separated the two germline ends. Germline CDR1 and CDR2: MNHNS and SASEGT. The CDR3 sequence is 14 residues long.

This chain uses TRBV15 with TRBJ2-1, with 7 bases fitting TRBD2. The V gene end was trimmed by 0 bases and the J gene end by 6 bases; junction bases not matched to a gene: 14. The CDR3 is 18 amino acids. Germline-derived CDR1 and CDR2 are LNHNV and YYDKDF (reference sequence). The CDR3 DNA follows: TGTGCCACCAGCAGAGATCGCTTGTTGGCGGGAGTTCCCAATGAGCAGTTCTTC. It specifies CATSRDRLLAGVPNEQFF. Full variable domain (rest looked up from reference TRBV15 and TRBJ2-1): DAMVIQNPRYQVTQFGKPVTLSCSQTLNHNVMYWYQQKSSQAPKLLFHYYDKDFNNEADTPDNFQSRRPNTSFCFLDIRSPGLGDTAMYLCATSRDRLLAGVPNEQFFGPGTRLTVL.

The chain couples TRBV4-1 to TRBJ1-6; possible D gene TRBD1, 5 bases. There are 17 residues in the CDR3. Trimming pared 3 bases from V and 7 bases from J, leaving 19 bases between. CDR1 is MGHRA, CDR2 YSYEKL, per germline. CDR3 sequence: CASSQLPTGTTNSPLHF. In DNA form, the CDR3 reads TGCGCCAGCAGCCAGTTACCCACCGGGACGACGAATTCACCCCTCCACTTT.

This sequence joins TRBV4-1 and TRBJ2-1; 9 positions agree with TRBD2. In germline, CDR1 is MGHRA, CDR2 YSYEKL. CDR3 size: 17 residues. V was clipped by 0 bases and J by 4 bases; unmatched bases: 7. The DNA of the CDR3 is TGCGCCAGCAGCCAAGATTCTAAACTAGCGGGTTACAATGAGCAGTTCTTC. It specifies CASSQDSKLAGYNEQFF.

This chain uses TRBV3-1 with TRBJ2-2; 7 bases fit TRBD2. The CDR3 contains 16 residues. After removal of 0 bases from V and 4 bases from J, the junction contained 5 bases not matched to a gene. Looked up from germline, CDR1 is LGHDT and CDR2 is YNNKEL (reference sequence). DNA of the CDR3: TGTGCCAGCAGCCAAGATTGGGGGGGGAGCACCGGGGAGCTGTTTTTT. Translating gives CASSQDWGGSTGELFF. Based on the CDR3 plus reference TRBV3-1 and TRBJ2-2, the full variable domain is DTAVSQTPKYLVTQMGNDKSIKCEQNLGHDTMYWYKQDSKKFLKIMFSYNNKELIINETVPNRFSPKSPDKAHLNLHINSLELGDSAVYFCASSQDWGGSTGELFFGEGSRLTVL.

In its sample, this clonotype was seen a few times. Here the CDR3 reads CASSLGGRVVNEKLFF. In DNA, the CDR3 is TGCGCCAGCAGCTTGGGAGGCAGGGTAGTAAATGAAAAACTGTTTTTT. This chain connects TRBV5-1 to TRBJ1-4; a possible D gene is TRBD1 (5 bases). CDR3 length: 16 amino acids. V was shortened by 0 bases and J by 5 bases, with 14 bases between the two germline ends. Germline loops: CDR1 SGHRS, CDR2 YFSETQ.

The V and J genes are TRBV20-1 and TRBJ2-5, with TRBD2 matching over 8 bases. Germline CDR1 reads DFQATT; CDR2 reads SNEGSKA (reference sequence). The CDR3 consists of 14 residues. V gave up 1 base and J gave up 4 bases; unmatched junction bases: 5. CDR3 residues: CSARGSREGETQYF. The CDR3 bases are TGCAGTGCTAGAGGGTCCCGGGAGGGAGAGACCCAGTACTTC.

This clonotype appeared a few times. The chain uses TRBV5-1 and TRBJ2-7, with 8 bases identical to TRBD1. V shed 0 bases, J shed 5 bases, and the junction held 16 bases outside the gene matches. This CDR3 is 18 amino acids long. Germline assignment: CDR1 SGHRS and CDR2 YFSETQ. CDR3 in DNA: TGCGCCAGCAGCTTGGGGGCGGCCGGGACAGGTAACAACGACGAGCAGTACTTC. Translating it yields CASSLGAAGTGNNDEQYF. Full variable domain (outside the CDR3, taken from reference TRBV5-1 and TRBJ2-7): KAGVTQTPRYLIKTRGQQVTLSCSPISGHRSVSWYQQTPGQGLQFLFEYFSETQRNKGNFPGRFSGRQFSNSRSEMNVSTLELGDSALYLCASSLGAAGTGNNDEQYFGPGTRLTVT.

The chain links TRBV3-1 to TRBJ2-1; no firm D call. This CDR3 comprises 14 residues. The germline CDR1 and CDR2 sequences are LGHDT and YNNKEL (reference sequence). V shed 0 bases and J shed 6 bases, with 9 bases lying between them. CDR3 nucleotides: TGTGCCAGCAGCCAAGATTTTTCCCGCAATGAGCAGTTCTTC. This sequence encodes CASSQDFSRNEQFF.

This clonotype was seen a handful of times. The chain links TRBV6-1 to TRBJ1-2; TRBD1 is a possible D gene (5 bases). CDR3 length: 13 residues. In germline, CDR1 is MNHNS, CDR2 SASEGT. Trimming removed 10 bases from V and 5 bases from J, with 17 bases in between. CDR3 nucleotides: TGTGCCACTGGCGGGGGGTGGGGGTATGGCTACACCTTC. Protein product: CATGGGWGYGYTF.